This T cell receptor (beta chain) was sequenced during a study of cytomegalovirus exposure and HLA in healthy donors. Germline CDR1 reads LNHNV; CDR2 reads YYDKDF (reference sequence). The CDR3 totals 15 residues. Trimming shortened V by 0 bases and J by 0 bases, and 9 bases separated the two germline ends. The PCR employed 60 Vbeta primers together with 13 Jbeta primers. Profiled with immunoSEQ multiplex PCR; TCRdb holds only in-frame clones, not every one. The sample holds roughly 160,000 clones, roughly 80% seen once. Findings and caveats of the study: A classifier reportedly called cytomegalovirus status with high sensitivity and specificity. Most TCR beta V segments were productive about 87% or about 30% of the time in an earlier analysis. Accurate predictions that matched the HLA-A and HLA-B alleles of most subjects were reportedly made from TCR beta sequences.

As for this clone: Its matching antigen is unknown.

This chain uses TRBV15 with TRBJ2-7; maybe TRBD2 (6 bases). This sequence originates from a male donor in good health and CMV-seropositive. Sequencing used PBMCs. In DNA, the CDR3 is TGTGCCACCAGCAGAGAGTGGACTACCTCCTACGAGCAGTACTTC. Translating gives CATSREWTTSYEQYF.